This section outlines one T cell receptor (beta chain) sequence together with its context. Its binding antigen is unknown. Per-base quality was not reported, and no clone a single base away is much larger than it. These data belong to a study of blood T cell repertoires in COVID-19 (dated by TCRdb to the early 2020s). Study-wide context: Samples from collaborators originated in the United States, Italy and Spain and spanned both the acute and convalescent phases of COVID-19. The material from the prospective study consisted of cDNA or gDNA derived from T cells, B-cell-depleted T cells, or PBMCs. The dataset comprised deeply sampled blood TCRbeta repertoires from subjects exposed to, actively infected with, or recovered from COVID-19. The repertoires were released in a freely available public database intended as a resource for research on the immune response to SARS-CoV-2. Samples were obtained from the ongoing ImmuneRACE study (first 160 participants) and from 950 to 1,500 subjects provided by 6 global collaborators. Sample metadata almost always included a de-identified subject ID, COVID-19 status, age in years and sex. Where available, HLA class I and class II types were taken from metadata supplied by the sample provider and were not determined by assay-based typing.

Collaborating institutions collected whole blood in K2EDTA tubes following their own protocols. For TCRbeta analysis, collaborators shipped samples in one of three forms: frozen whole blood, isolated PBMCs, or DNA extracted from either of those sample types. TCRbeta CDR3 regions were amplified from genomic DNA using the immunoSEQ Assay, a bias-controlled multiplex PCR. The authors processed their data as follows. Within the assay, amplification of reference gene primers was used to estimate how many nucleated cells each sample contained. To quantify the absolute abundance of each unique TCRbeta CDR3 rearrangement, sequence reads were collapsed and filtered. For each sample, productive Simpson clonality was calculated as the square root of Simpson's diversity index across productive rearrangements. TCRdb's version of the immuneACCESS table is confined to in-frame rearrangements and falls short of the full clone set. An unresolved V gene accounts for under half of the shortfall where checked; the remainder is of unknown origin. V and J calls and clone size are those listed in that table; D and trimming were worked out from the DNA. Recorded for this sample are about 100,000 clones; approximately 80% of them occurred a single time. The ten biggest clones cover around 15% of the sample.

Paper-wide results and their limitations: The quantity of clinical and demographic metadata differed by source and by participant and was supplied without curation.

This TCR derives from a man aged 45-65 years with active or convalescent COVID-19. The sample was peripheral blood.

The CDR3 reads CASSHGYEQYF. The DNA sequence is as follows: TGTGCCAGCAGCCACGGTTACGAGCAGTACTTC. Rearrangement joined TRBV14 to TRBJ2-7; the D gene identity is not certain. The CDR3 runs 11 amino acids, cysteine and phenylalanine included. Only the CDR3 region is kept as DNA, spanning 33 bases read in frame from base 1. Via the germline V gene, CDR1 is SGHDN and CDR2 FVKESK. Trimming costs V 3 bases and J 4 bases, and their ends lie 4 bases apart.